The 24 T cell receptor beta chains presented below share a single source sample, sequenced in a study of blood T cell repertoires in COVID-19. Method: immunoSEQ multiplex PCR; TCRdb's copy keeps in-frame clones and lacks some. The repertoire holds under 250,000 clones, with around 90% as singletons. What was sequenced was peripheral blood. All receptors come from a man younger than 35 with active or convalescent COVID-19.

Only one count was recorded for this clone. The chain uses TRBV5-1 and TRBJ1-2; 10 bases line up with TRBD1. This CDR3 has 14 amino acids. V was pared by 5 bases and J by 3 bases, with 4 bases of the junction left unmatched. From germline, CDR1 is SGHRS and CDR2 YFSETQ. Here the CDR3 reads CASRSGQGHYGYTF. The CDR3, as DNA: TGCGCCAGCAGATCGGGACAGGGGCACTATGGCTACACCTTC.

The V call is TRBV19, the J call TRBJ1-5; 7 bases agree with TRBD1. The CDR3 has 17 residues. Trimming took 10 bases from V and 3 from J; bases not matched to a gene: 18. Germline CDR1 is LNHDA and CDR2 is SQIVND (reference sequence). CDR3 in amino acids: CATSLGTQGGSNQPQHF. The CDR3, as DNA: TGTGCCACTTCGCTCGGCACGCAGGGGGGATCCAATCAGCCCCAGCATTTT.

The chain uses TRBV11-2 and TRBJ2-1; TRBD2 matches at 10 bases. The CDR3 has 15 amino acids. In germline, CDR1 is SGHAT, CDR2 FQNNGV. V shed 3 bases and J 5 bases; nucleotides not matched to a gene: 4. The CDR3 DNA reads TGTGCCAGCAGCTTGGGGACTAGCGTTCACAATGAGCAGTTCTTC. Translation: CASSLGTSVHNEQFF.

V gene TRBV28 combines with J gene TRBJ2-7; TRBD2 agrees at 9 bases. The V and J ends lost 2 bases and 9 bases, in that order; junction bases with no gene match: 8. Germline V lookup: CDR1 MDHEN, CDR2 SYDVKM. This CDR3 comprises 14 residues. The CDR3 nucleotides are TGTGCCAGCAGTTTAGGATCTAGCGGGAAATCGCAGTACTTC. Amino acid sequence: CASSLGSSGKSQYF.

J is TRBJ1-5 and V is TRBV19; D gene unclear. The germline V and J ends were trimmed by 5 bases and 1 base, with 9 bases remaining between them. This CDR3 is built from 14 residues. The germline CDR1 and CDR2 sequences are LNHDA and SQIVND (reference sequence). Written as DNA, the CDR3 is TGTGCCAGTAGTCCGGGGTGGAGCAATCAGCCCCAGCATTTT. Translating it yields CASSPGWSNQPQHF.

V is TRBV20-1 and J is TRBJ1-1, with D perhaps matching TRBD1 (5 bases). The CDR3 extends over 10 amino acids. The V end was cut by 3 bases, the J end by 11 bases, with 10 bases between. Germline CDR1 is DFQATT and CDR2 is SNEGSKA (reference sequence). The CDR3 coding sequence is TGCAGTGCTAGGGAGGGGCACGCTTTCTTT. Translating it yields CSAREGHAFF.

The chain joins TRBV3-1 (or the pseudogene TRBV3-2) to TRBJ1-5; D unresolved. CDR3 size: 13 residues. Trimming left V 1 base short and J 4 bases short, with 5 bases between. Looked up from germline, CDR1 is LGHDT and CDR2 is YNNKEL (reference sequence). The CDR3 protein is CASSQGGNQPQHF. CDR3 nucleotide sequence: TGTGCCAGCAGCCAAGGAGGGAATCAGCCCCAGCATTTT.

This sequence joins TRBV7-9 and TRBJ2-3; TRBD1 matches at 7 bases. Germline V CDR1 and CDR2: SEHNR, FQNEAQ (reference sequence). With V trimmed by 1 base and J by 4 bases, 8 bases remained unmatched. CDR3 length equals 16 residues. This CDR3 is CASSLVSGQPSDTQYF. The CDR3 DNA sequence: TGTGCCAGCAGCTTAGTATCGGGACAGCCCTCAGATACGCAGTATTTT. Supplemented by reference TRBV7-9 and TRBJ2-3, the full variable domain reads DTGVSQNPRHKITKRGQNVTFRCDPISEHNRLYWYRQTLGQGPEFLTYFQNEAQLEKSRLLSDRFSAERPKGSFSTLEIQRTEQGDSAMYLCASSLVSGQPSDTQYFGPGTRLTVL.

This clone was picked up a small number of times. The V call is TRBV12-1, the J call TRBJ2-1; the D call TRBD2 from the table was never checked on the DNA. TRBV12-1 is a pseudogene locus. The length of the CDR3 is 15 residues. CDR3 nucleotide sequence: TGTGCCAGCAGCTTTCGCGGGGGGGCCGGGAATGAGCAGTTCTTC. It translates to CASSFRGGAGNEQFF.

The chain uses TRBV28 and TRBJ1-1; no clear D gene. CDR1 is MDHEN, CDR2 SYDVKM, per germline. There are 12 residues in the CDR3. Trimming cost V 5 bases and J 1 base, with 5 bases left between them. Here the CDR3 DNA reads TGTGCCAGCAGTCCAGGGAACACTGAAGCTTTCTTT. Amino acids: CASSPGNTEAFF.

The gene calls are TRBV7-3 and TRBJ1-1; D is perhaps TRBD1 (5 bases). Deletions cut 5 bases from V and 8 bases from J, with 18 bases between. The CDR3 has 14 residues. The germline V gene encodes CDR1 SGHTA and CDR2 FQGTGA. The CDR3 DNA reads TGTGCCAGCAGCCCGAATGGCCAGGGTCCCGAAGCTTTCTTT. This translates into CASSPNGQGPEAFF.

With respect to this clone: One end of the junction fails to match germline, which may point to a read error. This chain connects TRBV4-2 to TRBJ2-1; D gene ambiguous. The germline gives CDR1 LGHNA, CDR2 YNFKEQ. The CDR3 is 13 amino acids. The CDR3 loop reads CTSSSRSYNEQFF. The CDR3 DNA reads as TGTACCAGCAGCAGCCGTTCCTACAATGAGCAGTTCTTC.

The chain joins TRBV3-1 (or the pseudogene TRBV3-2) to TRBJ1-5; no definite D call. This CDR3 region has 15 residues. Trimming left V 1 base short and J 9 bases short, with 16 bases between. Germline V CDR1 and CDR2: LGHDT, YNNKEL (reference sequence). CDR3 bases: TGTGCCAGCAGCCAAGGGCAGCGAACTCCTCGGCCCCAGCATTTT. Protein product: CASSQGQRTPRPQHF.

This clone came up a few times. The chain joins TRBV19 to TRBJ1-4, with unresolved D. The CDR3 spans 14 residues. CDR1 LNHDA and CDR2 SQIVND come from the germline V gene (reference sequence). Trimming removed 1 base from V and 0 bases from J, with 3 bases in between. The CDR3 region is CASSIAATNEKLFF. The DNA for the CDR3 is TGTGCCAGTAGTATAGCTGCAACTAATGAAAAACTGTTTTTT.

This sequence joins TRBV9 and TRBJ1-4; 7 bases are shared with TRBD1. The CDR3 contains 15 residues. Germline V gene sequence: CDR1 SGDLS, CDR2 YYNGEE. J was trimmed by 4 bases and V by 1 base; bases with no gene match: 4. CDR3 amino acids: CASSVKGAGNEKLFF. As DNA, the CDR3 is TGTGCCAGCAGCGTAAAGGGGGCAGGTAATGAAAAACTGTTTTTT.

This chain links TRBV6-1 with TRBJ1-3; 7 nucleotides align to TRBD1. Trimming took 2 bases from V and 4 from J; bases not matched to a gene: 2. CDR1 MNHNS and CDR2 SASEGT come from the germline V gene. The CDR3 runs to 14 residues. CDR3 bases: TGTGCCAGCAGTGAACTGGGACAGGGAAACACCATATATTTT. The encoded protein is CASSELGQGNTIYF.

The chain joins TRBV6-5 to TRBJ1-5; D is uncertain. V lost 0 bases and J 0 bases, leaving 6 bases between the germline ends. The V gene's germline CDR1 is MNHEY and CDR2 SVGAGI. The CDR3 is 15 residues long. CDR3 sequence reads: CASSYSMASNQPQHF. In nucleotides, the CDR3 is TGTGCCAGCAGTTACTCAATGGCTAGCAATCAGCCCCAGCATTTT.

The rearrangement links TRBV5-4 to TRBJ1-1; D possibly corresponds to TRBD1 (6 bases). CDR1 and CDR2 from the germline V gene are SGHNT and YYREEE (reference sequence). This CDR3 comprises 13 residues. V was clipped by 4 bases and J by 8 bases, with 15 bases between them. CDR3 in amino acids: CASSKGVGTEAFF. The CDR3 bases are TGTGCCAGCAGCAAGGGGGTAGGGACCGAAGCTTTCTTT.

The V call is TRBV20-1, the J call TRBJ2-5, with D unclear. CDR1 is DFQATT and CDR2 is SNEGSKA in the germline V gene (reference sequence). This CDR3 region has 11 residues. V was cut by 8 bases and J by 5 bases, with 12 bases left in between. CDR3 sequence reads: CSSQASETQYF. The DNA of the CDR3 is TGCAGTTCCCAGGCGAGTGAGACCCAGTACTTC.

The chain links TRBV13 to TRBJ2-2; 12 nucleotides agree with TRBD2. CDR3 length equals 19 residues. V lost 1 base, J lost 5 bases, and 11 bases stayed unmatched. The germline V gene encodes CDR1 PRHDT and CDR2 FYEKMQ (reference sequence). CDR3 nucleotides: TGTGCCAGCAGCTTAGAGGCCCGACTAGCGGGAGATCGGACCGGGGAGCTGTTTTTT. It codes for CASSLEARLAGDRTGELFF. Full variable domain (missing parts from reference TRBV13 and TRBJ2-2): AAGVIQSPRHLIKEKRETATLKCYPIPRHDTVYWYQQGPGQDPQFLISFYEKMQSDKGSIPDRFSAQQFSDYHSELNMSSLELGDSALYFCASSLEARLAGDRTGELFFGEGSRLTVL.

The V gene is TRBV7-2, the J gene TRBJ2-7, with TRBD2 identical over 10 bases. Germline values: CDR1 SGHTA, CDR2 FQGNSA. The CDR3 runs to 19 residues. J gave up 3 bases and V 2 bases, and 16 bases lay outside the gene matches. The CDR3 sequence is CASSLRLAGTKGPYYEQYF. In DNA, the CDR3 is TGTGCCAGCAGCTTACGACTAGCGGGCACAAAGGGCCCCTACTACGAGCAGTACTTC.

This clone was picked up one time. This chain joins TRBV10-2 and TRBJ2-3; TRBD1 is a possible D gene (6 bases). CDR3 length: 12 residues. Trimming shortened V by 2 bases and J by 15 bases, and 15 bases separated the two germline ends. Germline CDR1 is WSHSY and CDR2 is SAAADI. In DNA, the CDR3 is TGCGCCAGCAGTGAGGGGCAGGGGAAGGACTATTTT. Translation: CASSEGQGKDYF.

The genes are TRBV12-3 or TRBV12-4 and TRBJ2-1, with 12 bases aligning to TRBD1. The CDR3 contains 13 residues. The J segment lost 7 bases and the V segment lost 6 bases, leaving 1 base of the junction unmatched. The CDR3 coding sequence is TGTGCCAGCAGGGGACAGGGGGCTAATGAGCAGTTCTTC. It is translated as CASRGQGANEQFF.

CDR3 in DNA: TGCAGCGTTGTGGCGGGAGGGAACAATGAGCAGTTCTTC. Protein sequence: CSVVAGGNNEQFF. The chain joins TRBV29-1 to TRBJ2-1; 9 bases fit TRBD2. Germline V lookup: CDR1 SQVTM, CDR2 ANQGSEA. V lost 4 bases to trimming and J lost 5 bases; unmatched junction nucleotides: 3. The CDR3 has 13 residues.